This record covers a single TCR beta chain. Its antigen is not known. The record originates from a study of post-analysis software for immune sequencing data. Study-level background: Several disease courses (relapsing-remitting, secondary progressive and progressive-relapsing) of multiple sclerosis were included.

The TCR beta cDNA libraries carried unique molecular identifiers. About 500,000 cDNA molecules came from approximately 1 to 10 million T cells. TCRdb independently ran MiXCR on the PCR reads; one entry per CDR3 protein. The sample holds hundreds of thousands of distinct CDR3 sequences, roughly two fifths seen once. Study conclusions and caveats: Samples prepared in the same batch strongly co-clustered by F measure. Controls significantly exceeded multiple sclerosis patients in normalized Chao1 diversity. Roughly five TRBV segments were significantly more frequent in patients than in controls. TRBV5-6, TRBV5-1 and TRBV20-1 were among these segments.

The CDR3 consists of 14 residues. V gave up 3 bases and J gave up 8 bases, with 17 bases separating them. Germline assignment: CDR1 SGHRS and CDR2 YFSETQ. The rearrangement uses TRBV5-1 and TRBJ1-2; the D gene is possibly TRBD1 (6 bases). The clonotype was recovered from a girl under 18 with multiple sclerosis. Sequencing was carried out using blood. CDR3 residues: CASSSETGREGYTF. Written as DNA, the CDR3 is TGCGCCAGCAGCTCCGAGACAGGTCGGGAGGGCTACACCTTC. Drawing the rest from reference TRBV5-1 and TRBJ1-2, the complete variable domain is KAGVTQTPRYLIKTRGQQVTLSCSPISGHRSVSWYQQTPGQGLQFLFEYFSETQRNKGNFPGRFSGRQFSNSRSEMNVSTLELGDSALYLCASSSETGREGYTFGSGTRLTVV.